The following is a T cell receptor beta chain sequence with its context. Germline V gene lookup returns CDR1 SGHNT and CDR2 YENEEA. The CDR3 runs 15 residues. V lost 2 bases, J lost 0 bases, and 3 bases stayed unmatched. The data belong to a study of blood T cell repertoires in COVID-19. Turning to the study itself: Material from acute and convalescent COVID-19 was sourced from the United States, Italy and Spain. In each case, the material was cDNA or gDNA derived from T cells, B-cell-depleted T cells, or PBMCs.

In the original analysis: Reference gene primer amplification yielded estimated nucleated cell counts. Data came from immunoSEQ multiplex PCR; TCRdb stores just in-frame clones and leaves some out. The D gene and trimming were derived from the DNA, and the V and J assignments and clone size from that table. The sample lists approximately 160,000 clones; 77% were seen once. This TCR was recovered from a man between 65 and 80 years old with acute or convalescent COVID-19. The rearrangement links TRBV11-3 to TRBJ2-7, with 8 bases lining up with TRBD2. The sequencing sample was made of peripheral blood. CDR3 sequence reads: CASSLSGGGSYEQYF. CDR3 bases: TGTGCCAGCAGCTTAAGCGGGGGAGGCTCCTACGAGCAGTACTTC. Full variable domain (rest looked up from reference TRBV11-3 and TRBJ2-7): EAGVVQSPRYKIIEKKQPVAFWCNPISGHNTLYWYLQNLGQGPELLIRYENEEAVDDSQLPKDRFSAERLKGVDSTLKIQPAELGDSAVYLCASSLSGGGSYEQYFGPGTRLTVT.